This T cell receptor beta chain appears in the sequencing data of a study of OX40 agonist ivuxolimab in advanced cancers. Study results and limitations: The CD4+ and CD8+ T cells in the blood had expanded clonally by week 6 at 0.1 to 3.0 mg/kg. Relative to CD4+ cells, CD8+ T cells on average had more expanded clones.

To note about this clone: What it binds is not known.

CDR1 LNHNV and CDR2 YYDKDF come from the germline V gene (reference sequence). The CDR3 extends over 14 amino acids. The trim removed 5 bases at V and 4 bases at J, leaving 5 bases unmatched. Blood sampling took place at baseline, cycle 4 day 1, and cycle 7 day 1. Some clones are missing from TCRdb's copy, which holds only in-frame ones; the method was immunoSEQ multiplex PCR. The sample lists about 92,000 clones; roughly 90% were seen once. Sequencing was performed on CD4+ or CD8+ T cells sorted from blood, taken in a trial of the OX40 agonist ivuxolimab. The gene calls are TRBV15 and TRBJ2-1; 7 bases are shared with TRBD1. This receptor was taken from an adult with an advanced solid tumor such as melanoma, head and neck, liver or kidney cancer. CDR3 residues: CATSGNRGYNEQFF. CDR3 nucleotides: TGTGCCACCAGCGGAAACAGGGGTTACAATGAGCAGTTCTTC.